This T cell receptor (beta chain) was sequenced during a study of post-analysis software for immune sequencing data. The CDR3 length is 15 residues. J lost 10 bases, V lost 1 base, and 11 bases had no gene match. Germline CDR1 MNHEY, CDR2 SVGAGI. This clonotype appeared many times. Its antigen is not known. Unique molecular identifiers were present in the TCR beta cDNA libraries. In TCRdb, the PCR reads were re-called with MiXCR into one record per CDR3 protein. The sample has just over 250,000 distinct CDR3 sequences, 35% to 40% seen once. Findings of the study overall: Compared against controls, patients with multiple sclerosis displayed significantly lower normalized Chao1 diversity. Controls showed lower frequencies than patients for five TRBV segments, and TRBV5-6, TRBV5-1 and TRBV20-1 were among these.

The TCR comes from a girl aged 5-17 years with multiple sclerosis. The chain joins TRBV6-5 to TRBJ1-2, with 8 nucleotides matching TRBD1. Sequenced: blood. The CDR3 nucleotides read TGTGCCAGCAGTTACTTCCAGGACAGGGCGCCCGTCTACACCTTC. It translates to CASSYFQDRAPVYTF.